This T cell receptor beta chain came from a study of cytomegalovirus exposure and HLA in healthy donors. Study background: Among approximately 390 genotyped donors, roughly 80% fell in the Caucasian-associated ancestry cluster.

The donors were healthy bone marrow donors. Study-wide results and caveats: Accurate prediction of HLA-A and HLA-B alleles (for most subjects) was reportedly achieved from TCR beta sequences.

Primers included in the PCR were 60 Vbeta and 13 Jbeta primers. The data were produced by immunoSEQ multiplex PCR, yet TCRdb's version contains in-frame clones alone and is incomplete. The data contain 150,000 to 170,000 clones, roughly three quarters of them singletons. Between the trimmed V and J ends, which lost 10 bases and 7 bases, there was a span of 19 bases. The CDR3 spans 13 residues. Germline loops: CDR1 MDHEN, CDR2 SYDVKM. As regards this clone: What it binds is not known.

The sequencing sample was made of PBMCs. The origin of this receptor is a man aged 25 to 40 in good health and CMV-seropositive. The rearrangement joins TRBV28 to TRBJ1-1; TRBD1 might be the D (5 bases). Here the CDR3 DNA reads TGTGCCATCCGGAGGGGACGGGAATTTGAAGCTTTCTTT. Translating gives CAIRRGREFEAFF.